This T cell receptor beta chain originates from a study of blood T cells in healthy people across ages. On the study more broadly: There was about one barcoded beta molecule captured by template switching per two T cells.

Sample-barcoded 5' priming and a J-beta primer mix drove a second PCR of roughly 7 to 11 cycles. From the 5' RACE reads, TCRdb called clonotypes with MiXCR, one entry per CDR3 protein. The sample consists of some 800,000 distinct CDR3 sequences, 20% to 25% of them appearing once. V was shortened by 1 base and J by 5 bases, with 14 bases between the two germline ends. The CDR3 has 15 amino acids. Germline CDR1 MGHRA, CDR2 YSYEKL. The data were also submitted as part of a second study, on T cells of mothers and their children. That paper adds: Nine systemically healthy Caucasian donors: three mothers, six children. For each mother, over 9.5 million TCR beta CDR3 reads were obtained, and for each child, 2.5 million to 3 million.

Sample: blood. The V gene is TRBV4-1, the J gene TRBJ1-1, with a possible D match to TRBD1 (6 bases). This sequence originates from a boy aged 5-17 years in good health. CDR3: CASSQVGGGLTEAFF. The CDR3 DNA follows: TGCGCCAGCAGCCAAGTGGGAGGGGGGTTAACTGAAGCTTTCTTT.